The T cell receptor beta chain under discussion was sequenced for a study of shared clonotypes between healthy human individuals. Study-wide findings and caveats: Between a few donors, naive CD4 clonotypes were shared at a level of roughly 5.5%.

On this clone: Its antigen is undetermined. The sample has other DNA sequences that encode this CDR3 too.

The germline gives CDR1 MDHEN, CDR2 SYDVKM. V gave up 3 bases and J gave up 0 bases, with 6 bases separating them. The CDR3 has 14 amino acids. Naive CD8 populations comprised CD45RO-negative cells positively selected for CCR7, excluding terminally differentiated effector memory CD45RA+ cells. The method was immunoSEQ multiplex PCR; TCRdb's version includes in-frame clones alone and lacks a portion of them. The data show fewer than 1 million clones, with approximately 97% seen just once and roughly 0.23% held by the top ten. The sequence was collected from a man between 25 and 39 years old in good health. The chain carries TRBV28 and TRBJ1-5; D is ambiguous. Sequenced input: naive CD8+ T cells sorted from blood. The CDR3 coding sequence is TGTGCCAGCAGTTTGAGGGTTAGCAATCAGCCCCAGCATTTT. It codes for CASSLRVSNQPQHF.